The next 6 T cell receptor beta chains were all read from a single sample in a study of blood T cell repertoires in COVID-19. Sequenced by immunoSEQ multiplex PCR; TCRdb stores in-frame clones only, minus some. The sample carries 170,000 or so clones, about 88% recorded once. The sample was peripheral blood. Receptors were obtained from a middle-aged man with active or convalescent COVID-19.

The chain has TRBV4-1 and TRBJ1-1; weak D call: TRBD1 (6 bases). Germline CDR1 reads MGHRA; CDR2 reads YSYEKL. V was shortened by 4 bases and J by 7 bases, with 19 bases between the two germline ends. The CDR3 contains 15 residues. Here the CDR3 DNA reads TGCGCCAGCAGCCTAGAGAGTAGGGGGAGTAGTGAAGCTTTCTTT. Translating gives CASSLESRGSSEAFF.

The gene calls are TRBV29-1 and TRBJ2-3; tentatively, D is TRBD1 (5 bases). This CDR3 spans 13 amino acids. The V end lost 3 bases, the J end lost 0 bases, and 7 bases lay between the germline ends. Germline CDR1 SQVTM, CDR2 ANQGSEA. The CDR3 DNA is TGCAGCGTTGAGACAGATAGCACAGATACGCAGTATTTT. Translation: CSVETDSTDTQYF.

The chain recombines TRBV30 with TRBJ1-3; 7 bases map to TRBD1. The CDR3 covers 15 residues. V shed 2 bases and J 0 bases; nucleotides not matched to a gene: 4. The germline V gene has CDR1 GTSNPN and CDR2 SVGIG (reference sequence). The CDR3 loop reads CAWSTGTVSGNTIYF. The DNA for the CDR3 is TGTGCCTGGAGTACCGGGACAGTCTCTGGAAACACCATATATTTT.

The genes are TRBV7-9 and TRBJ2-4; 9 bases are shared with TRBD1. Germline CDR1 SEHNR, CDR2 FQNEAQ (reference sequence). This CDR3 contains 18 residues. The J segment lost 2 bases and the V segment lost 2 bases, leaving 10 bases of the junction unmatched. CDR3 residues: CASSLSDRGRGSKNIQYF. CDR3 DNA: TGTGCCAGCAGCTTATCGGACAGGGGTCGCGGGTCCAAAAACATTCAGTACTTC.

The V and J genes are TRBV12-3 or TRBV12-4 and TRBJ1-2; 10 bases align to TRBD1. The ends lost 8 bases at V and 6 bases at J; junction bases unmatched: 0. The CDR3 is 11 amino acids. CDR3 sequence reads: CASGTGDGYTF. The CDR3 region has the DNA TGTGCCAGCGGGACAGGGGATGGCTACACCTTC.

CDR3 coding DNA: TGTGCCAGCTCACCTCAAGGGGGGGTGCCCCAGCATTTT. Encoded protein: CASSPQGGVPQHF. V usage is TRBV18 and J usage is TRBJ1-5, with a weak D call TRBD1 (6 bases). The V end was cut by 3 bases, the J end by 9 bases, with 12 bases between. The germline V gene encodes CDR1 KGHSH and CDR2 LQKENI. The CDR3 sequence is 13 residues long.